This T cell receptor (beta chain) was recovered during a study of T cells in Graves' hyperthyroidism and ophthalmopathy. Newly diagnosed hyperthyroidism, duration under 2 months, in patients aged 18 to 65. Patients showing uncontrolled infection, other autoimmune disease, pregnancy or lactation were ineligible. The CDR3 sequence is 17 residues long. Germline V CDR1 and CDR2: DFQATT, SNEGSKA (reference sequence). Trimming left V 6 bases short and J 0 bases short, with 18 bases between. Authors of the study amplified TCR beta CDR3 regions from RNA transcripts. In the first-round RT-PCR of the TCR CDR3, the HTBI primer set was used. TCRdb passed the multiplex PCR reads through MiXCR, listing each CDR3 protein once. The sample records about 290,000 distinct CDR3 sequences, about an eighth being singletons.

The specimen sequenced was blood. This clonotype originated in a woman younger than 45 with Graves' hyperthyroidism that later progressed to Graves' ophthalmopathy. The chain joins TRBV20-1 to TRBJ2-6; D may be TRBD1 (6 bases). The DNA for the CDR3 is TGCAGTGCCAAAGAGGGGGTTTTCCTCTCTGGGGCCAACGTCCTGACTTTC. It codes for CSAKEGVFLSGANVLTF.